The 10 T cell receptor beta chains reported below all come from one sample, sequenced in a study of beta chain features in type 1 diabetes. Sequencing targeted expressed TCRB transcripts, as all isolated RNA had been reverse transcribed. The table came from immunoSEQ multiplex PCR; TCRdb's copy has only in-frame clones and leaves some out. The repertoire holds 900,000 or so clones, with 15% to 20% as singletons. The sequenced material came from naive CD4+ T cells from blood. The receptors stem from a woman aged 18 to 35 in good health.

This clone was seen a handful of times. This chain uses TRBV7-2 with TRBJ1-1; D is possibly TRBD1 (5 bases). V was shortened by 2 bases and J by 1 base, with 8 bases between the two germline ends. Germline V lookup: CDR1 SGHTA, CDR2 FQGNSA. The CDR3 is 14 residues long. The CDR3 coding sequence is TGTGCCAGCAGCTTACAGGGCTGGAACACTGAAGCTTTCTTT. This codes for CASSLQGWNTEAFF.

The chain joins TRBV19 to TRBJ2-1, with D possibly TRBD2 on 5 matching bases. The CDR3 runs to 13 residues. Germline-derived CDR1 and CDR2 are LNHDA and SQIVND (reference sequence). Trimming pared 5 bases from V and 3 bases from J, leaving 8 bases between. The CDR3 sequence is CASSLDYYNEQFF. CDR3 DNA sequence: TGTGCCAGTAGTCTTGACTACTACAATGAGCAGTTCTTC.

This clone was counted between two and nine times. The CDR3 nucleotides are TGTGCCAGTGCTTTCGGAGCCTATGGCTACACCTTC. This sequence encodes CASAFGAYGYTF. The rearrangement joins TRBV13 to TRBJ1-2, with D unclear. The germline gives CDR1 PRHDT, CDR2 FYEKMQ (reference sequence). Trimming removed 9 bases from V and 4 bases from J, with 12 bases in between. This CDR3 spans 12 amino acids.

A few counts support this clone. The chain uses TRBV7-2 and TRBJ2-7, with D unclear. The CDR3 is made up of 16 amino acids. CDR1 and CDR2 from the germline V gene are SGHTA and FQGNSA. Deletions cut 5 bases from V and 1 base from J, with 18 bases between. The CDR3 DNA reads as TGTGCCAGCAGCCCGCACTTGGCCGCTACGTCCTACGAGCAGTACTTC. Protein: CASSPHLAATSYEQYF.

This clone appeared a few times. V gene TRBV2 combines with J gene TRBJ1-5; D possibly corresponds to TRBD1 (5 bases). CDR1 SNHLY and CDR2 FYNNEI come from the germline V gene. CDR3 length equals 12 residues. V gave up 6 bases and J gave up 7 bases, with 10 bases separating them. The CDR3 DNA sequence: TGTGCCAGCAGCCAGGGAGGCCAGCCCCAGCATTTT. It translates to CASSQGGQPQHF. The entire variable domain, with the rest obtained from reference TRBV2 and TRBJ1-5, is as follows: EPEVTQTPSHQVTQMGQEVILRCVPISNHLYFYWYRQILGQKVEFLVSFYNNEISEKSEIFDDQFSVERPDGSNFTLKIRSTKLEDSAMYFCASSQGGQPQHFGDGTRLSIL.

This clone showed up just a few times. The chain joins TRBV4-2 to TRBJ1-1; 7 nucleotides match TRBD1. The CDR3 is made up of 15 amino acids. V dropped 0 bases and J dropped 1; count of bases not matched to a gene: 2. Germline lookup yields CDR1 LGHNA and CDR2 YNFKEQ. CDR3 loop: CASSQDGTENTEAFF. For the CDR3, the DNA is TGTGCCAGCAGCCAAGATGGGACAGAGAACACTGAAGCTTTCTTT.

There are a few counts of this clone. The V and J genes are TRBV9 and TRBJ2-1, with 10 nucleotides matching TRBD1. The trim removed 5 bases at V and 9 bases at J, leaving 17 bases unmatched. Germline V gives CDR1 SGDLS, CDR2 YYNGEE. The CDR3 extends over 17 amino acids. The CDR3 reads CASSPVPDRGRWGEQFF. The CDR3, as DNA: TGTGCCAGCAGTCCCGTACCGGACAGGGGGAGGTGGGGTGAGCAGTTCTTC.

This sequence joins TRBV5-4 and TRBJ2-5, with no clear D. Trimming removed 0 bases from V and 4 bases from J, with 7 bases in between. The CDR3 sequence is 13 residues long. Germline V CDR1 and CDR2: SGHNT, YYREEE (reference sequence). The DNA of the CDR3 is TGTGCCAGCAGCTTGGGTGTGGGAGAGACCCAGTACTTC. Translated: CASSLGVGETQYF.

This clone was observed many times. The CDR3 loop is CASSQQRTANTGELFF. In DNA form, the CDR3 reads TGTGCCAGCAGCCAGCAGCGGACTGCGAACACCGGGGAGCTGTTTTTT. This chain uses TRBV14 with TRBJ2-2, with D perhaps matching TRBD2 (5 bases). V was trimmed by 3 bases and J by 0 bases, leaving 11 bases between them. This CDR3 contains 16 residues. Germline CDR1 and CDR2: SGHDN and FVKESK. Using reference TRBV14 and TRBJ2-2 for the parts outside the CDR3, the full variable domain is EAGVTQFPSHSVIEKGQTVTLRCDPISGHDNLYWYRRVMGKEIKFLLHFVKESKQDESGMPNNRFLAERTGGTYSTLKVQPAELEDSGVYFCASSQQRTANTGELFFGEGSRLTVL.

This clone turned up a few times. This chain joins TRBV6-5 and TRBJ2-1; tentatively, D is TRBD1 (7 bases). The CDR3 loop spans 15 amino acids. The V end was cut by 6 bases, the J end by 9 bases, with 21 bases between. The germline CDR1 and CDR2 sequences are MNHEY and SVGAGI. The CDR3 bases are TGTGCCAGCAGCACTACAGGGGCCGGAGGGGGTGAGCAGTTCTTC. It yields the protein CASSTTGAGGGEQFF.